The 29 T cell receptor beta chains listed next were all sequenced from one sample in a study of neurological immune-mediated disorders. MiXCR, run by TCRdb on the 5' RACE reads, gives a single entry per CDR3 protein. The table has more than 100,000 distinct CDR3 sequences, roughly 10% seen once. Described time point: longitudinal time-point 3. Sequenced input: PBMCs. The receptor source for this set is a female donor with HTLV-1-associated myelopathy (HAM/TSP).

This clonotype was recorded at least ten times. The V gene is TRBV5-1, the J gene TRBJ2-3; TRBD2 is a possible D gene (6 bases). Between the trimmed V and J ends, which lost 4 bases and 2 bases, there was a span of 14 bases. The CDR3 has 15 amino acids. The germline gives CDR1 SGHRS, CDR2 YFSETQ. The CDR3 nucleotides are TGCGCCAGCAGCCCACTAGCTATGGACACAGATACGCAGTATTTT. Residues: CASSPLAMDTDTQYF.

This clonotype was counted many times. J is TRBJ2-3 and V is TRBV20-1, with 10 bases identical to TRBD2. Germline CDR1 reads DFQATT; CDR2 reads SNEGSKA (reference sequence). The CDR3 length is 15 residues. In nucleotides, the CDR3 is TGCAGACCAGCGGGGGGGCAAGCCGGCACAGATACGCAGTATTTT. Its protein is CRPAGGQAGTDTQYF.

This clonotype has at least ten counts. The chain employs TRBV7-2 and TRBJ2-5; a weak D match, TRBD1 (6 bases). This CDR3 contains 13 residues. Deletions cut 5 bases from V and 4 bases from J, with 11 bases between. Germline CDR1 SGHTA, CDR2 FQGNSA. The CDR3 DNA sequence: TGTGCCAGCAGCCCAGGGGTTGGAGAGACCCAGTACTTC. Protein product: CASSPGVGETQYF.

This clonotype was seen ten or more times. This chain links TRBV12-3 or TRBV12-4 with TRBJ2-1, with a tentative D call TRBD1 (6 bases). CDR3 length: 15 residues. V shed 6 bases and J shed 0 bases, with 12 bases lying between them. Written as DNA, the CDR3 is TGTGCCAGCAGCCTGGGGGCTATCTCCTACAATGAGCAGTTCTTC. Amino acids: CASSLGAISYNEQFF.

The sample holds many counts of this clonotype. The rearrangement links TRBV5-1 to TRBJ2-1; 15 nucleotides match TRBD2. The trim removed 4 bases at V and 4 bases at J, leaving 3 bases unmatched. Germline values: CDR1 SGHRS, CDR2 YFSETQ. The CDR3 runs to 16 residues. CDR3: CASSRGTSGGYNEQFF. The CDR3 DNA reads TGCGCCAGCAGCCGGGGGACTAGCGGGGGGTACAATGAGCAGTTCTTC.

This clonotype was recorded only once. The junction and the germline gene differ at one end; a read error may be behind it. V usage is TRBV20-1 and J usage is TRBJ2-2; D may correspond to TRBD1 or TRBD2 (5 bases each). CDR1 and CDR2 from the germline V gene are DFQATT and SNEGSKA (reference sequence). CDR3 length: 15 amino acids. The CDR3: CNANHTGGFTGELFF. CDR3 nucleotides: TGCAATGCTAACCACACTGGGGGATTCACCGGGGAGCTGTTTTTT.

In this sample, this clonotype turned up many times. The rearrangement links TRBV5-1 to TRBJ2-1; 8 bases fit TRBD2. From germline, CDR1 is SGHRS and CDR2 YFSETQ. V was clipped by 3 bases and J by 3 bases; unmatched bases: 17. This CDR3 has 19 residues. CDR3 sequence reads: CASSSSGTSTSQDYNEQFF. The CDR3 region has the DNA TGCGCCAGCAGCTCCTCCGGGACTAGTACAAGTCAAGACTACAATGAGCAGTTCTTC.

This clonotype was recorded at least ten times. The rearrangement links TRBV5-5 to TRBJ2-1; 9 nucleotides line up with TRBD2. The germline gives CDR1 SGHKS, CDR2 YYEKEE (reference sequence). The trim removed 4 bases at V and 9 bases at J, leaving 8 bases unmatched. This CDR3 region has 14 residues. DNA of the CDR3: TGTGCCAGCAGCGTTGCGGGGGGGCCGGGTGAGCAGTTCTTC. It encodes CASSVAGGPGEQFF.

This clonotype has just one count. This chain links TRBV5-6 with TRBJ2-1; 7 nucleotides line up with TRBD2. The germline gives CDR1 SGHDT, CDR2 YYEEEE. The CDR3 runs 17 residues. J was trimmed by 10 bases and V by 7 bases; bases with no gene match: 23. The CDR3 here is CASLLTSGAFRVKEQFF. The DNA of the CDR3 is TGTGCCAGCCTCCTAACCAGCGGGGCCTTTCGGGTAAAGGAGCAGTTCTTC.

This clonotype was observed many times. This sequence joins TRBV6-2 or TRBV6-3 and TRBJ1-5; D ambiguous. CDR1 is MNHEY and CDR2 is SVGEGT in the germline V gene. V lost 7 bases, J lost 0 bases, and 13 bases lay in between. CDR3 length equals 15 residues. CDR3 bases: TGTGCCAGCAAGAGAAGGGCGGCTAGCAATCAGCCCCAGCATTTT. Residues: CASKRRAASNQPQHF.

This clonotype was recorded at least ten times. The J gene is TRBJ2-5, the V gene TRBV29-1; 7 bases align to TRBD1. The junction had 6 bases not matched to a gene; V was cut back by 6 bases and J by 5 bases. The germline V gene has CDR1 SQVTM and CDR2 ANQGSEA. The CDR3 has 12 amino acids. CDR3 residues: CSVRQGTETQYF. DNA for the CDR3: TGCAGCGTGAGACAGGGCACGGAGACCCAGTACTTC.

This clonotype was seen a few times. The chain links TRBV7-9 to TRBJ2-3; D uncertain. From germline, CDR1 is SEHNR and CDR2 FQNEAQ (reference sequence). The germline V and J ends were trimmed by 9 bases and 8 bases, with 12 bases remaining between them. The CDR3 contains 11 residues. The CDR3 bases are TGTGCCAGGAACCGGGCAACTACGCAGTATTTT. Translated: CARNRATTQYF. Using reference TRBV7-9 and TRBJ2-3 for the parts outside the CDR3, the full variable domain is DTGVSQNPRHKITKRGQNVTFRCDPISEHNRLYWYRQTLGQGPEFLTYFQNEAQLEKSRLLSDRFSAERPKGSFSTLEIQRTEQGDSAMYLCARNRATTQYFGPGTRLTVL.

The chain couples TRBV30 to TRBJ2-1; D gene ambiguous. CDR3 length equals 11 residues. Germline CDR1 is GTSNPN and CDR2 is SVGIG (reference sequence). With 2 bases removed from V and 5 bases from J, the gap between germline ends came to 4 bases. The CDR3 nucleotides are TGTGCCTGGAGTACAGACAATGAGCAGTTCTTC. Protein product: CAWSTDNEQFF.

The chain combines TRBV20-1 with TRBJ2-5, with 7 bases aligning to TRBD1. CDR3 length: 13 residues. Trimming removed 6 bases from V and 2 bases from J; junction bases left unmatched: 6. CDR1 and CDR2 from the germline V gene are DFQATT and SNEGSKA (reference sequence). The CDR3 DNA reads TGCAGTGCGGTAGGACAGGTGCAAGAGACCCAGTACTTC. Amino acids: CSAVGQVQETQYF.

This clonotype was counted many times. The rearrangement joins TRBV5-1 to TRBJ2-4; 8 bases match TRBD1. The junction had 12 bases not matched to a gene; V was cut back by 4 bases and J by 6 bases. From germline, CDR1 is SGHRS and CDR2 YFSETQ. The CDR3 contains 16 residues. The CDR3 loop is CASSPSDRGILNIQYF. The CDR3 DNA is TGCGCCAGCAGCCCAAGCGACAGGGGAATATTAAACATTCAGTACTTC.

In its sample, this clonotype was seen many times. Here the CDR3 reads CASSLEGEGYNEQFF. CDR3 DNA sequence: TGCGCCAGCAGCTTGGAGGGGGAGGGTTACAATGAGCAGTTCTTC. The rearrangement links TRBV5-1 to TRBJ2-1; D perhaps matches TRBD2 (7 bases). The CDR3 consists of 15 residues. Germline V gene sequence: CDR1 SGHRS, CDR2 YFSETQ. The V end lost 0 bases, the J end lost 4 bases, and 11 bases lay between the germline ends. The full variable domain, rest sourced from reference TRBV5-1 and TRBJ2-1, is KAGVTQTPRYLIKTRGQQVTLSCSPISGHRSVSWYQQTPGQGLQFLFEYFSETQRNKGNFPGRFSGRQFSNSRSEMNVSTLELGDSALYLCASSLEGEGYNEQFFGPGTRLTVL.

The sample holds many counts of this clonotype. The chain joins TRBV20-1 to TRBJ2-3, with a possible D match to TRBD1 (5 bases). V was cut by 1 base and J by 1 base, with 9 bases left in between. Germline lookup yields CDR1 DFQATT and CDR2 SNEGSKA (reference sequence). The CDR3 has 14 amino acids. The CDR3 reads CSARAQGGTDTQYF. In DNA, the CDR3 is TGCAGTGCTAGAGCGCAGGGTGGCACAGATACGCAGTATTTT.

This clonotype was observed a few times. The chain couples TRBV20-1 to TRBJ2-3, with a tentative D call TRBD2 (7 bases). The CDR3 spans 14 residues. The germline V gene encodes CDR1 DFQATT and CDR2 SNEGSKA (reference sequence). V lost 5 bases and J 3 bases, leaving 15 bases between the germline ends. In DNA, the CDR3 is TGCAGTGCTCTGGGGGGGGCCCGTACAGATACGCAGTATTTT. Its translation is CSALGGARTDTQYF.

This clonotype was seen repeatedly, ten times or more. The V gene is TRBV9, the J gene TRBJ2-3, with 8 bases identical to TRBD1. After removal of 4 bases from V and 5 bases from J, the junction contained 6 bases not matched to a gene. CDR3 size: 14 residues. CDR1 is SGDLS, CDR2 YYNGEE, per germline. In nucleotides, the CDR3 is TGTGCCAGCAGCATCGGACAGGGACTAGATACGCAGTATTTT. Its protein product is CASSIGQGLDTQYF.

This clonotype was seen many times. The chain is built from TRBV2 and TRBJ2-7; D unresolved. Trimming left V 7 bases short and J 3 bases short, with 13 bases between. Germline V CDR1 and CDR2: SNHLY, FYNNEI. This CDR3 is built from 13 residues. In nucleotides, the CDR3 is TGTGCCAGCACTGGAGACATCATCTACGAGCAGTACTTC. Translating gives CASTGDIIYEQYF.

The table lists this clonotype with many counts. The V and J genes are TRBV28 and TRBJ1-2, with D unclear. Per germline, CDR1 MDHEN and CDR2 SYDVKM. The CDR3 is 15 amino acids. V was pared by 6 bases and J by 8 bases, with 22 bases between. The CDR3 reads CASSLTASPTSGYTF. The CDR3 DNA reads TGTGCCAGCAGCCTCACGGCTAGCCCCACATCCGGCTACACCTTC.

This clonotype was seen ten or more times. The chain links TRBV5-1 to TRBJ2-2, with TRBD2 identical over 10 bases. The CDR3 has 16 amino acids. The V gene's germline CDR1 is SGHRS and CDR2 YFSETQ. J was trimmed by 7 bases and V by 4 bases; bases with no gene match: 10. The CDR3 protein is CASSLGTSDQLGELFF. The CDR3 coding sequence is TGCGCCAGCAGCCTTGGGACTAGCGATCAGCTCGGGGAGCTGTTTTTT.

The table lists this clonotype with a few counts. The rearrangement links TRBV7-9 to TRBJ2-3; 7 nucleotides match TRBD2. Germline V CDR1 and CDR2: SEHNR, FQNEAQ (reference sequence). This CDR3 has 16 residues. V gave up 4 bases and J gave up 4 bases; unmatched junction bases: 11. The CDR3 sequence: CASSSGKRGFADTQYF. The CDR3 region has the DNA TGTGCCAGCAGCTCCGGAAAGCGGGGATTTGCAGATACGCAGTATTTT.

This clonotype appeared many times. CDR3 nucleotides: TGCGCCAGCAGCACCGCCGGGACAGGGACCAATGAGCAGTTCTTC. This codes for CASSTAGTGTNEQFF. The chain has TRBV5-1 and TRBJ2-1; 9 bases map to TRBD1. The ends lost 4 bases at V and 6 bases at J; junction bases unmatched: 8. This CDR3 comprises 15 residues. In germline, CDR1 is SGHRS, CDR2 YFSETQ.

In this sample, this clonotype turned up a few times. The chain recombines TRBV15 with TRBJ2-1, with D possibly TRBD1 on 5 matching bases. Per germline, CDR1 LNHNV and CDR2 YYDKDF (reference sequence). CDR3 length equals 13 residues. V was clipped by 5 bases and J by 9 bases, with 14 bases between them. DNA for the CDR3: TGTGCCACCAGCGGAAGCAGGGTTACTGAGCAGTTCTTC. Translating it yields CATSGSRVTEQFF.

This clonotype was recorded at least ten times. The chain links TRBV7-2 to TRBJ2-1; tentative D call: TRBD2 (5 bases). This CDR3 region has 15 residues. The V end was cut by 5 bases, the J end by 9 bases, with 20 bases between. Germline V gene lookup returns CDR1 SGHTA and CDR2 FQGNSA. The CDR3 DNA reads as TGTGCCAGCAGCGCCCGTGAGGGTGTAGGCGGTGAGCAGTTCTTC. Its translation: CASSAREGVGGEQFF. Full variable domain (missing parts from reference TRBV7-2 and TRBJ2-1): GAGVSQSPSNKVTEKGKDVELRCDPISGHTALYWYRQSLGQGLEFLIYFQGNSAPDKSGLPSDRFSAERTGGSVSTLTIQRTQQEDSAVYLCASSAREGVGGEQFFGPGTRLTVL.

This clonotype was detected ten times or more. This chain joins TRBV5-5 and TRBJ1-2; TRBD1 matches at 7 bases. This CDR3 is 14 amino acids long. Trimming took 3 bases from V and 14 from J; bases not matched to a gene: 16. Germline values: CDR1 SGHKS, CDR2 YYEKEE (reference sequence). The CDR3 DNA sequence: TGTGCCAGCAGCTCTGGGACAGCTCTCGTTGAGGAGACCTTC. Translating it yields CASSSGTALVEETF. Full variable domain (remainder filled in from reference TRBV5-5 and TRBJ1-2): DAGVTQSPTHLIKTRGQQVTLRCSPISGHKSVSWYQQVLGQGPQFIFQYYEKEERGRGNFPDRFSARQFPNYSSELNVNALLLGDSALYLCASSSGTALVEETFGSGTRLTVV.

With respect to this clonotype: This may be a read error, as it is one base from a much larger clone. This chain uses TRBV9 with TRBJ2-1; D is perhaps TRBD1 (6 bases). V lost 4 bases and J 6 bases, leaving 14 bases between the germline ends. The CDR3 contains 14 residues. Germline V CDR1 and CDR2: SGDLS, YYNGEE. Here the CDR3 reads CASSTRTDCNEQFF. As DNA, the CDR3 is TGTGCCAGCAGCACACGGACAGATTGCAATGAGCAGTTCTTC.

This clonotype was counted many times. The chain employs TRBV12-3 or TRBV12-4 and TRBJ2-1; D call uncertain. The CDR3 totals 11 residues. V shed 0 bases and J shed 8 bases, with 2 bases lying between them. CDR3 DNA sequence: TGTGCCAGCAGTTTAGCAGATGAGCAGTTCTTC. Protein sequence: CASSLADEQFF.